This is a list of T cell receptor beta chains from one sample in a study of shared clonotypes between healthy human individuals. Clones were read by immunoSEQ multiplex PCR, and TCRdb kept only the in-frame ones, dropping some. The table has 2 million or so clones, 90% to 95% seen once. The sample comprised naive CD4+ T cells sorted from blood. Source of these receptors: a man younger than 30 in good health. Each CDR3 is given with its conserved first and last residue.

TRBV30,CAWSVGRTTSQDTQYF
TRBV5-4,CASSQGGAQETQYF
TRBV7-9,CASSLALAAYEQYF
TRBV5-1,CASSLRANTEAFF
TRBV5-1,CASRPNPAASSYEQYF
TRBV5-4,CASSLGTSGRSGELFF
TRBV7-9,CASSLYGGLAGPYNEQFF
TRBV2,CASSGTGITYEQYF
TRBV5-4,CASSLAPLAHSYEQYF
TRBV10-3,CAISDYGGSNQPQHF
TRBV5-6,CASSFLGLIKGEQYF
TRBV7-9,CASSLDVGANEKLFF
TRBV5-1,CASRGGVIYNEQFF
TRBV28,CASSSQGGPNEKLFF
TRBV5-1,CASSVGHPSDEQYF
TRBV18,CASSPTGPPGEKLFF
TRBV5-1,CASSAGQPSPYGYTF
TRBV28,CASSFTGTGGPMNTEAFF
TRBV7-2,CASSLSGLPGDEQFF
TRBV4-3,CASSQADRAGTDTQYF
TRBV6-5,CASSYQGQNYGYTF
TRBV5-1,CASSLAPQNSPLHF
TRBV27,CASRTWDVENSPLHF
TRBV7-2,CASNTGTREGIQYF
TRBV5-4,CASSMDSSNQPQHF
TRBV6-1,CASGTGAYYEQYF
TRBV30,CAWSVLGNTIYF
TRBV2,CASGGQGQETQYF
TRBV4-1,CASSQDHQGLGGSLHF
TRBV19,CASSIAGNNSPLHF
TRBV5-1,CASSLFIPATTGELFF
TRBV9,CASSAGVVPTYEQYF
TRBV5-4,CASSWRDSLSGNTIYF
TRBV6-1,CASNPGTTKWEQYF
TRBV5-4,CASSSEGGAFF
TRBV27,CATRSQNEKLFF
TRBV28,CASSPAGTTSYEQYF